These 10 T cell receptor beta chains were sequenced from one sample in a study of blood T cell repertoires in COVID-19. Only in-frame clones appear in the TCRdb table, and some are missing; sequencing was by immunoSEQ multiplex PCR. The sample carries over 350,000 clones, just over 90% recorded once. Sequences were obtained from PBMCs or T cells enriched from blood (not recorded which). These receptors came from a middle-aged woman who had been exposed to COVID-19.

This chain connects TRBV12-3 or TRBV12-4 to TRBJ1-5, with D uncertain. Between the trimmed V and J ends, which lost 6 bases and 7 bases, there was a span of 13 bases. The CDR3 has 13 residues. CDR3 sequence (DNA): TGTGCCAGCAGCCTATCCCTAGTGCAGCCCCAGCATTTT. Its protein is CASSLSLVQPQHF.

This chain uses TRBV7-2 with TRBJ2-7, with TRBD1 matching 12 bases. The CDR3 is 16 residues long. Per the germline V gene, CDR1 is SGHTA and CDR2 is FQGNSA. V shed 1 base, J shed 7 bases, and the junction held 8 bases outside the gene matches. CDR3 region: CASSLVGTGGNTEQYF. CDR3 nucleotides: TGTGCCAGCAGCTTAGTGGGGACAGGGGGCAATACGGAGCAGTACTTC.

The chain has TRBV4-2 and TRBJ1-1; D call uncertain. The CDR3 has 15 amino acids. V lost 1 base and J 1 base, leaving 10 bases between the germline ends. Germline-derived CDR1 and CDR2 are LGHNA and YNFKEQ. The CDR3 sequence is CASSQAEGTNTEAFF. The DNA of the CDR3 is TGTGCCAGCAGCCAAGCTGAGGGAACGAACACTGAAGCTTTCTTT.

The chain joins TRBV7-2 to TRBJ1-2; 8 bases are shared with TRBD1. The junction had 12 bases not matched to a gene; V was cut back by 5 bases and J by 7 bases. This CDR3 is built from 15 residues. Germline V gene lookup returns CDR1 SGHTA and CDR2 FQGNSA. The CDR3 loop is CASSASGTGPFGYTF. The CDR3 DNA sequence: TGTGCCAGCAGCGCCTCCGGGACAGGCCCATTTGGCTACACCTTC.

The CDR3 is CASSRLRGTGELFF. CDR3 sequence (DNA): TGTGCCAGCAGCAGACTCAGGGGAACCGGGGAGCTGTTTTTT. The chain carries TRBV6-2 or TRBV6-3 and TRBJ2-2, with a weak D call TRBD1 (6 bases). Germline CDR1 is MNHEY and CDR2 is SVGEGT. The CDR3 extends over 14 amino acids. With 6 bases removed from V and 5 bases from J, the gap between germline ends came to 13 bases.

The chain combines TRBV3-1 (or the pseudogene TRBV3-2) with TRBJ2-7, with TRBD1 identical over 7 bases. Looked up from germline, CDR1 is LGHDT and CDR2 is YNNKEL (reference sequence). The V segment lost 1 base and the J segment 3 bases; nucleotides outside the gene matches: 3. This CDR3 region has 14 residues. The CDR3 protein is CASSQGGGGYEQYF. The CDR3 region has the DNA TGTGCCAGCAGCCAAGGAGGGGGCGGCTACGAGCAGTACTTC.

The chain is built from TRBV11-3 and TRBJ1-1; tentatively, D is TRBD1 (6 bases). Germline CDR1 reads SGHNT; CDR2 reads YENEEA. The CDR3 has 13 residues. V lost 2 bases, J lost 5 bases, and 9 bases lay in between. The CDR3 coding sequence is TGTGCCAGCAGCTTATACAGGGATACTGAAGCTTTCTTT. Translation: CASSLYRDTEAFF.

The chain links TRBV7-9 to TRBJ1-2; D uncertain. CDR1 and CDR2 (germline): SEHNR, FQNEAQ (reference sequence). The CDR3 is 14 amino acids. V lost 4 bases and J 10 bases, leaving 19 bases between the germline ends. CDR3 DNA: TGTGCCAGCAGCTCAAACTCTCGGGAGCACACCTACACCTTC. It yields the protein CASSSNSREHTYTF.

The chain has TRBV7-6 and TRBJ2-1; TRBD2 might be the D (5 bases). The germline CDR1 and CDR2 sequences are SGHVS and FNYEAQ. Trimming took off 5 bases at V and 6 bases at J, with 23 bases between the two ends. The CDR3 contains 17 residues. The CDR3 loop reads CASSPRSRTRFGNEQFF. The CDR3 bases are TGTGCCAGCAGCCCCCGCAGTCGTACTAGGTTCGGCAATGAGCAGTTCTTC.

The chain carries TRBV18 and TRBJ2-4; D is perhaps TRBD2 (6 bases). In germline, CDR1 is KGHSH, CDR2 LQKENI. The CDR3 spans 12 residues. Trimming left V 2 bases short and J 11 bases short, with 10 bases between. The CDR3 DNA reads as TGTGCCAGCTCACCATTCGGGGAGGTTCAGTACTTC. Protein sequence: CASSPFGEVQYF.